What follows is one T cell receptor beta chain and its context. This sample was included in a study of CD8 T cells in Susac syndrome. Germline values: CDR1 DFQATT, CDR2 SNEGSKA (reference sequence). This CDR3 has 13 residues. Trimming took 0 bases from V and 5 from J, leaving 11 bases between them. The RNA input was about 0.5 to 1 ug, and it was reverse transcribed with random hexamers. Each CDR3 protein gets one entry after TCRdb re-called the immunoSEQ multiplex PCR reads with MiXCR. The sample has 180,000 or so distinct CDR3 sequences; about 95% are singletons. Sequencing was carried out using CD4+ T cells from PBMCs. This chain uses TRBV20-1 with TRBJ2-7; no clear D gene. This clonotype was obtained from a human donor with multiple sclerosis. The DNA for the CDR3 is TGCAGTGCTAGAGAGGGCTTCTACCACGAGCAGTACTTC. Protein sequence: CSAREGFYHEQYF.